These T cell receptor beta chains were read from a single sample in a study of control samples from healthy donors and cancer patients. The data were produced by immunoSEQ multiplex PCR, yet TCRdb's version contains in-frame clones alone and is incomplete. The data show approximately 86,000 clones, with roughly nine tenths seen just once and around a fifth held by the top ten. Sequences were obtained from blood. Source of these receptors: a man younger than 40 in good health. The CDR3 runs from the conserved cysteine through the conserved F or W. The D gene is left open where the match is weak. Where a row states a size, it is once, few, many or the class of an expanded clone; other rows omit it.

d_call	clone_size	v_call	j_call	cdr3_nt	cdr3_aa
NA	NA	TRBV28	TRBJ1-1	TGTGCCAGCAGTTTATCCCCGGCGGCCAACACTGAAGCTTTCTTT	CASSLSPAANTEAFF
NA	NA	TRBV19	TRBJ1-5	TGTGCCAGTAGTATAGGCTCCTTAAGGCATCAGCCCCAGCATTTT	CASSIGSLRHQPQHF
NA	few	TRBV28	TRBJ1-6	TGTGCCAGCAGTTTAAGGCAGCAGGATTCACCCCTCCACTTT	CASSLRQQDSPLHF
NA	NA	TRBV7-2	TRBJ2-7	TGTGCCAGCAGCATTAGCTACGAGCAGTACTTC	CASSISYEQYF
NA	NA	TRBV27	TRBJ1-2	TGTGCCAGCAGTTTGGGTCCTACCGGGGCAGCTGGGGGTCGGGTAGACTACACCTTC	CASSLGPTGAAGGRVDYTF
NA	NA	TRBV24-1	TRBJ2-1	TGTGCCACCAGTGCCCCGGACAGTGGGGTTGAGCAGTTCTTC	CATSAPDSGVEQFF
NA	NA	TRBV20-1	TRBJ1-2	TGCAGTGCTAGTCGGCAGGACTCCAACTATGGCTACACCTTC	CSASRQDSNYGYTF
TRBD2	NA	TRBV19	TRBJ2-1	TGTGCCAGTAGTATCGGGGGACCCGGGAGGTATGAGCAGTTCTTC	CASSIGGPGRYEQFF
NA	NA	TRBV5-4	TRBJ1-5	TGTGCCAGCAGCTTGTTCGGGGTTAATCAGCCCCAGCATTTT	CASSLFGVNQPQHF
TRBD1	few	TRBV6-5	TRBJ1-1	TGTGCCAGCAGTCTTCAGGGGGCGATAAACACTGAAGCTTTCTTT	CASSLQGAINTEAFF
NA	NA	TRBV6-5	TRBJ1-1	TGTGCCAGCAGTACCCAGGGCGCGAGCACTGAAGCTTTCTTT	CASSTQGASTEAFF
NA	once	TRBV18	TRBJ1-5	TGTGCCAGCTCACTGGATAGCAATCAGCCCCAGCATTTT	CASSLDSNQPQHF
NA	NA	TRBV4-1	TRBJ1-6	TGCGCCAGCAGCCAAGTCGGGCTATCGTACCCGGCGCCCCTCCACTTT	CASSQVGLSYPAPLHF
NA	NA	TRBV10-1	TRBJ2-5	TGCGCCAGCAGTGAGAGGAAGACCCAGTACTTC	CASSERKTQYF
TRBD1	NA	TRBV10-3	TRBJ1-2	TGTGCCATCAGTGAGACAGGGGTTTCCTATGGCTACACCTTC	CAISETGVSYGYTF
TRBD2	NA	TRBV7-6	TRBJ2-4	TGTGCCAGCAGCCCAGGGAGGGGAAACATTCAGTACTTC	CASSPGRGNIQYF
NA	once	TRBV19	TRBJ2-4	TGTGCCAGTAGTGACAGCGAGCTAGCCAAAAACATTCAGTACTTC	CASSDSELAKNIQYF
NA	NA	TRBV19	TRBJ1-2	TGTGCCAGTAGCCAGGGGCAAACCTATGGCTACACCTTC	CASSQGQTYGYTF
NA	NA	TRBV24-1	TRBJ2-7	TGTGCCACCAGTGACCCGGGCGGAGGGGACTACGAGCAGTACTTC	CATSDPGGGDYEQYF
TRBD2	medium-sized	TRBV30	TRBJ2-5	TGTGCCTGGAGTGAGGCAACGGGGGGTATGGAGACCCAGTACTTC	CAWSEATGGMETQYF
NA	NA	TRBV19	TRBJ1-1	TGTGCCAGTAGTTCGAGGCTGAACACTGAAGCTTTCTTT	CASSSRLNTEAFF
NA	NA	TRBV7-4	TRBJ2-1	TGTGCCAGCAGCTCCATGAGACGGACCCACAACAATGAGCAGTTCTTC	CASSSMRRTHNNEQFF
NA	NA	TRBV7-9	TRBJ1-1	TGTGCCAGCAGCTTTCACATTACTGAAGCTTTCTTT	CASSFHITEAFF
TRBD1	NA	TRBV5-1	TRBJ2-3	TGCGCCAGCAGCGCGGGACAGGGAGCCTATACGCAGTATTTT	CASSAGQGAYTQYF
NA	NA	TRBV9	TRBJ1-2	TGTGCCAGCAGTGACCGGGGCCTGGAGGACTATGGCTACACCTTC	CASSDRGLEDYGYTF
TRBD1	NA	TRBV27	TRBJ2-7	TGTGCCAGCAGGCCGACTACCGGGACAGGGGTGTACGAGCAGTACTTC	CASRPTTGTGVYEQYF
NA	NA	TRBV4-1	TRBJ1-3	TGCGCCAGCAGCCAAATACCGGCTTACTCTGGAAACACCATATATTTT	CASSQIPAYSGNTIYF
TRBD1	NA	TRBV27	TRBJ1-4	TGTGCCAGCAGTTTAAACAGGGGGAATGAAAAACTGTTTTTT	CASSLNRGNEKLFF
NA	NA	TRBV7-2	TRBJ2-2	TGTGCCAGCACCTCGACAGGAACTAACACCGGGGAGCTGTTTTTT	CASTSTGTNTGELFF
NA	few	TRBV4-1	TRBJ1-3	TGCGCCAGCAGCCTGACCCCACAGAGCTCTGGAAACACCATATATTTT	CASSLTPQSSGNTIYF
NA	NA	TRBV5-8	TRBJ1-4	TGTGCCAGCAGCTTAAGTGGGACACCTAATGAAAAACTGTTTTTT	CASSLSGTPNEKLFF
TRBD1	NA	TRBV10-1	TRBJ2-1	TGCGCCAGCAGTGAGTCTGGGACAGGGGACAATGAGCAGTTCTTC	CASSESGTGDNEQFF
NA	NA	TRBV18	TRBJ1-1	TGTGCCAGCTCACCATCCCTCGGGGGGACTGAAGCTTTCTTT	CASSPSLGGTEAFF
TRBD2	NA	TRBV7-8	TRBJ2-1	TGTGCCAGCAGCCTAAGAAGCGCGGGGGGGCTCTACAATGAGCAGTTCTTC	CASSLRSAGGLYNEQFF
NA	NA	TRBV12-5	TRBJ1-1	TGTGCTAGTGGTTTGGTTTCCCTGAACACTGAAGCTTTCTTT	CASGLVSLNTEAFF
NA	NA	TRBV7-9	TRBJ2-1	TGTGCCAGCAGCTTAGCGGGCCTAAAGGAGATTAGCAATGAGCAGTTCTTC	CASSLAGLKEISNEQFF
TRBD1	NA	TRBV6-5	TRBJ1-2	TGTGCCAGCAGTCCCGGGACAGGGGGCCGTTATGGCTACACCTTC	CASSPGTGGRYGYTF
TRBD1	few	TRBV29-1	TRBJ1-1	TGCAGCGCCGGACAGGGGGCTTACACTGAAGCTTTCTTT	CSAGQGAYTEAFF
NA	NA	TRBV6-5	TRBJ1-2	TGTGCCAGCTCCGCCACCGGGTACTATGGCTACACCTTC	CASSATGYYGYTF
NA	once	TRBV7-2	TRBJ2-3	TGTGCCAGCAGCTGGGGACTAGGGGGCCCAGATACGCAGTATTTT	CASSWGLGGPDTQYF
NA	NA	TRBV27	TRBJ2-5	TGTGCCAGCAGGATGAGACAGGCGGAGACCCAGTACTTC	CASRMRQAETQYF
TRBD1	NA	TRBV4-1	TRBJ2-5	TGCGCCAGCAGCCAAGACAGGGGGCAAGAGACCCAGTACTTC	CASSQDRGQETQYF
TRBD1	NA	TRBV10-3	TRBJ2-5	TGTGCCATCCAAGTCCGGGACAGATTGGACCGAGAGACCCAGTACTTC	CAIQVRDRLDRETQYF
NA	once	TRBV9	TRBJ2-5	TGTGCCAGCAGCGTATTGCCCGAAGAGACCCAGTACTTC	CASSVLPEETQYF
TRBD2	NA	TRBV3-1/TRBV3-2	TRBJ2-3	TGTGCCAGCAGCTTGAGCGGGGGCACAGATACGCAGTATTTT	CASSLSGGTDTQYF
NA	NA	TRBV7-2	TRBJ1-4	TGTGCCAGCAGCTTATGGGCTAATGAAAAACTGTTTTTT	CASSLWANEKLFF
NA	NA	TRBV18	TRBJ2-5	TGTGCCAGCTCACCCTCCGGGGGAGAGACCCAGTACTTC	CASSPSGGETQYF
NA	NA	TRBV5-1	TRBJ2-1	TGCGCCAGCAGCTTGTCCTCCGGCGTCCCTTCCTTAGGTCAGTTCTTC	CASSLSSGVPSLGQFF
NA	NA	TRBV24-1	TRBJ1-6	TGTGCCACCAGTGATTTCTCCCCGGTGGAGGGGGATTCACCCCTCCACTTT	CATSDFSPVEGDSPLHF
NA	few	TRBV30	TRBJ2-5	TGTGCCTGGAAATGGGGGCGGGGCCGTGAGACCCAGTACTTC	CAWKWGRGRETQYF
NA	NA	TRBV10-3	TRBJ2-3	TGTGCCATCAGTGAGTCGACCCACCCATCGGGGCCTTTGGATACGCAGTATTTT	CAISESTHPSGPLDTQYF
NA	NA	TRBV4-2	TRBJ2-3	TGTGCCAGCAGCCAAGATCACGTGGTGGATACGCAGTATTTT	CASSQDHVVDTQYF